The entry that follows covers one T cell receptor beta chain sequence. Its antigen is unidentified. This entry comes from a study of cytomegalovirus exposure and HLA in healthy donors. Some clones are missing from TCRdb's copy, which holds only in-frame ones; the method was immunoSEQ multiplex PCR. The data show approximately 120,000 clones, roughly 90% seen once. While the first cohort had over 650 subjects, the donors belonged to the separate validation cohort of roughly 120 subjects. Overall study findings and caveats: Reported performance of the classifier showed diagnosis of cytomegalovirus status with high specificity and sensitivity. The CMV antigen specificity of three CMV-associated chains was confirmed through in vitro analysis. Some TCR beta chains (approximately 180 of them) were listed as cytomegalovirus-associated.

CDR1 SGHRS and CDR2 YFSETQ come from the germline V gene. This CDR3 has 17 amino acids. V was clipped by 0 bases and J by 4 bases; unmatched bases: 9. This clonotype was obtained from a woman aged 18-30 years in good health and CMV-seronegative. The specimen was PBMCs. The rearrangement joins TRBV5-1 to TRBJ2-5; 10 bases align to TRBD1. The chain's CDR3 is CASSLGSGTGERETQYF. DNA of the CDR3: TGCGCCAGCAGCTTGGGCTCCGGGACAGGGGAAAGAGAGACCCAGTACTTC. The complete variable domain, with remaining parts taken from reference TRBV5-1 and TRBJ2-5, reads KAGVTQTPRYLIKTRGQQVTLSCSPISGHRSVSWYQQTPGQGLQFLFEYFSETQRNKGNFPGRFSGRQFSNSRSEMNVSTLELGDSALYLCASSLGSGTGERETQYFGPGTRLLVL.